Listed here is a single T cell receptor beta chain. Its matching antigen is unknown. The sample comes from a study of vaccination effects on CD4 cells after COVID-19. For the study at large: Convalescent patient samples, from two individuals, date to 16 days and one week before vaccination.

TCRdb's copy holds only in-frame clones and misses some; the assay was immunoSEQ multiplex PCR. The sample carries approximately 70,000 clones, under 85% recorded once. Prior to sequencing, the ViraFEST assay stimulated PBMC with viral peptide pools, which expanded the antigen-specific CD4+ T cells. Cells that had been cultured for 9 to 10 days were the source of isolated CD4+ T cells. According to PCR results, the person was infected with SARS-CoV-2 between March and December 2020. After under 2.5 million PBMC were placed in each well, they were cultured with around 10 IU/ml IL-2 and roughly 10 ug/ml peptides. An HIV-1 Nef peptide pool served as the negative control culture. CDR1 and CDR2 (germline): SGHAT, FQNNGV. J gave up 7 bases and V 5 bases, and 7 bases lay outside the gene matches. The CDR3 is made up of 14 amino acids.

The TCR originated in a human donor who had a prior SARS-CoV-2 infection. Here the sequenced sample was CD4+ T cells from PBMCs cultured with HIV peptides, taken before COVID-19 vaccination. The subset: HIV-1 Nef peptide pool negative control/reference culture. V gene TRBV11-2 combines with J gene TRBJ2-1; 8 nucleotides line up with TRBD2. This CDR3 reads CASSPPGLGNEQFF. CDR3 sequence (DNA): TGTGCCAGCAGCCCCCCGGGACTAGGGAATGAGCAGTTCTTC.